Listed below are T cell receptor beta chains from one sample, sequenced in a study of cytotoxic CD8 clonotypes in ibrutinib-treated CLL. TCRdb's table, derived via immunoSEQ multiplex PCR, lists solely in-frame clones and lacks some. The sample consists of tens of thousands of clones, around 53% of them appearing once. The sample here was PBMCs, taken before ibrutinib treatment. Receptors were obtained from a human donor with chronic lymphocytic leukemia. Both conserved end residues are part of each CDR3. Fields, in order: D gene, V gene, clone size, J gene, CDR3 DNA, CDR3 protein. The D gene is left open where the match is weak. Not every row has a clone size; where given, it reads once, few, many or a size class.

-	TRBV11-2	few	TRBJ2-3	TGTGCCAGCAGCTTAGGGGGGGACGGTGTGAGGGATACGCAGTATTTT	CASSLGGDGVRDTQYF
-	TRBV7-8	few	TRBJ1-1	TGTGCCAGCAGCCCGGTTGGGGGTAGCACTGAAGCTTTCTTT	CASSPVGGSTEAFF
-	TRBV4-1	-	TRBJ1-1	TGCGCCAGCAGCCAAGATTGGGCCGGGCGGGGGGATGAAGCTTTCTTT	CASSQDWAGRGDEAFF
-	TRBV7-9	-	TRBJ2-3	TGTGCCAGCAGCTTAGGTAGGCTGGGCACAGATACGCAGTATTTT	CASSLGRLGTDTQYF
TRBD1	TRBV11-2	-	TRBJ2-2	TGTGCCAGCAGCTTGTGGTTGGACAGGGCGAACACCGGGGAGCTGTTTTTT	CASSLWLDRANTGELFF
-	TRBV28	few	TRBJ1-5	TGTGCCAGCAGTTTAGTAGGGAGCAATCAGCCCCAGCATTTT	CASSLVGSNQPQHF
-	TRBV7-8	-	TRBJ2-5	TGTGCCAGCAGCTTTGCAGGGTTGGAGACCCAGTACTTC	CASSFAGLETQYF
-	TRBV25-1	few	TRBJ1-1	TGTGCCAGCAGTGAAGGTTCGGGCAGAATTAACACTGAAGCTTTCTTT	CASSEGSGRINTEAFF
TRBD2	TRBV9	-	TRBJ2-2	TGTGCCAGCAGCGTAGGGCTAGCGGGGCCCACCGGGGAGCTGTTTTTT	CASSVGLAGPTGELFF
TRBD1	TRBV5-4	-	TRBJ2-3	TGTGCCAGCAGGAGTACAGGGGGAAGTGGTACGCAGTATTTT	CASRSTGGSGTQYF
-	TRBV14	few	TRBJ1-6	TGTGCCAGCAGCCAAGAGGGGAGGGCAAATTCACCCCTCCACTTT	CASSQEGRANSPLHF
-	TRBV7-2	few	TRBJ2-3	TGTGCCAGCAGCCCCCGCACAGATACGCAGTATTTT	CASSPRTDTQYF
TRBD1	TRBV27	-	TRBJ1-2	TGTGCCAGCAGTCTTTGGGACAGGGGCCTCGGGGGCTACACCTTC	CASSLWDRGLGGYTF
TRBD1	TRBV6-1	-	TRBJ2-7	TGTGCCAGCAGTGAAGTGACAGGGCCGTACGAGCAGTACTTC	CASSEVTGPYEQYF
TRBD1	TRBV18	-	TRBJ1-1	TGTGCCAGCTCACCGAACAGACGCTGGACAGGGGCGAAGGACACTGAAGCTTTCTTT	CASSPNRRWTGAKDTEAFF
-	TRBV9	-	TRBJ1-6	TGTGCCAGCAGCGTAGAGTGGGGAAATTCACCCCTCCACTTT	CASSVEWGNSPLHF
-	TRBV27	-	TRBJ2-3	TGTGCCAGCAGTAACCTTGGGGGGGCGGCAGATACGCAGTATTTT	CASSNLGGAADTQYF
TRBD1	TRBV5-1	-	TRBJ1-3	TGCGCCAGAAGCAGTGGGAACAGGGGAACTGGAAACACCATATATTTT	CARSSGNRGTGNTIYF
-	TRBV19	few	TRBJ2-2	TGTGCCAGTAGCGGATCGAACACCGGGGAGCTGTTTTTT	CASSGSNTGELFF
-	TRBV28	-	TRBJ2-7	TGTGCCAGCGGAATCTACTCCTACGAGCAGTACTTC	CASGIYSYEQYF
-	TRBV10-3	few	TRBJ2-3	TGTGCCATCAGGAGTGCCATGACTAGCACAGATACGCAGTATTTT	CAIRSAMTSTDTQYF
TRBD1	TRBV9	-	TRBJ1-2	TGTGCCAGCAGCGAGACGGACAGGGACTTTTTAAACTATGGCTACACCTTC	CASSETDRDFLNYGYTF
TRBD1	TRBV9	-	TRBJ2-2	TGTGCCAGCAGAGCCAGAACAGGGGGGAAGAACACCGGGGAGCTGTTTTTT	CASRARTGGKNTGELFF
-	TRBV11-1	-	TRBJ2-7	TGTGCCAGCAGTCGCACCTACGAGCAGTACTTC	CASSRTYEQYF
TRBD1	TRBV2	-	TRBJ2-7	TGTGCCAGCACGTACGGGACAGGGATCTACGAGCAGTACTTC	CASTYGTGIYEQYF
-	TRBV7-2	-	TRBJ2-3	TGTGCCAGCAGCTTATGGGGAGATACGCAGTATTTT	CASSLWGDTQYF
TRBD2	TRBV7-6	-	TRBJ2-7	TGTGCCAGCAGCCCGGGACTAGCGGGGGCAGGTGGTTACGAGCAGTACTTC	CASSPGLAGAGGYEQYF
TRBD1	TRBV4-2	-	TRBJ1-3	TGTGCCAGCAGCCAAGTTGGACAGGGGAGAAACACCATATATTTT	CASSQVGQGRNTIYF
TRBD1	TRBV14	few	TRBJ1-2	TGTGCCAGCAGCCGAACCGGGACAGACTATGGCTACACCTTC	CASSRTGTDYGYTF
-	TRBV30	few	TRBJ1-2	TGTGCCTGGACCACCCGCCGGGACCGAAGCTACACCTTC	CAWTTRRDRSYTF
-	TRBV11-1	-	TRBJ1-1	TGTGCCAGCAGTCGGGCAGTTGATAACACTGAAGCTTTCTTT	CASSRAVDNTEAFF
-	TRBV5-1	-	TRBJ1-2	TGCGCCAGCAGCTCCGGAACCGGGGCCTATGGCTACACCTTC	CASSSGTGAYGYTF
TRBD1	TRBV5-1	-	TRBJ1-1	TGCGCCAGCAGCGGAGGACAGGGTTGGGACACTGAAGCTTTCTTT	CASSGGQGWDTEAFF
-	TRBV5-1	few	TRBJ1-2	TGCGCCAGCAGCATACATCTTCAGGGGAACTATGGCTACACCTTC	CASSIHLQGNYGYTF